These T cell receptor beta chains were read from a single sample in a study of Ad26.COV2.S vaccination and SARS-CoV-2 variants. The data were produced by immunoSEQ multiplex PCR, yet TCRdb's version contains in-frame clones alone and is incomplete. The sample lists 350,000 to 450,000 clones, about 83% occurring once. Here the sequenced sample was peripheral blood, taken in a trial of Ad26.COV2.S vaccine versus placebo. The source of these receptors is a person aged 18-65 years who received the Ad26.COV2.S COVID-19 vaccine or a placebo. Both conserved end residues are part of each CDR3. Fields, in order: D gene, J gene, V gene, clone size, CDR3 protein, CDR3 DNA. The D gene is left open where the match is weak. Clone sizes are given selectively: once, few, many, or a class where the clone is expanded.

D: TRBD1; J: TRBJ1-2; V: TRBV11-2; size: .; CDR3: CASSQDRGAYYGYTF; DNA: TGTGCCAGCAGCCAAGACAGGGGGGCGTACTATGGCTACACCTTC
D: .; J: TRBJ2-7; V: TRBV27; size: few; CDR3: CASSLSSYEQYF; DNA: TGTGCCAGCAGTTTATCCTCCTACGAGCAGTACTTC
D: TRBD1; J: TRBJ2-7; V: TRBV19; size: .; CDR3: CASSIGSWTGRYEQYF; DNA: TGTGCCAGTAGTATAGGTAGTTGGACAGGCCGATACGAGCAGTACTTC
D: .; J: TRBJ1-2; V: TRBV12-3/TRBV12-4; size: .; CDR3: CASSTGTQYGYTF; DNA: TGTGCCAGCAGTACCGGGACTCAATATGGCTACACCTTC
D: .; J: TRBJ2-1; V: TRBV15; size: .; CDR3: CATSRPSRSYNEQFF; DNA: TGTGCCACCAGCAGACCCTCCCGCTCCTACAATGAGCAGTTCTTC
D: .; J: TRBJ1-2; V: TRBV7-9; size: once; CDR3: CASSLGLPLYGYTF; DNA: TGTGCCAGCAGCTTGGGGTTACCCCTCTATGGCTACACCTTC
D: TRBD2; J: TRBJ2-7; V: TRBV5-1; size: .; CDR3: CASSLGLAGGYEQYF; DNA: TGCGCCAGCAGCTTGGGGCTAGCGGGGGGATACGAGCAGTACTTC
D: TRBD1; J: TRBJ2-3; V: TRBV5-1; size: .; CDR3: CASSLRGQSTDTQYF; DNA: TGCGCCAGCAGCTTGCGGGGACAGAGCACAGATACGCAGTATTTT
D: .; J: TRBJ1-2; V: TRBV9; size: .; CDR3: CASSVDGRAHYGYTF; DNA: TGTGCCAGCAGCGTAGATGGCAGGGCTCACTATGGCTACACCTTC
D: .; J: TRBJ1-2; V: TRBV11-2; size: .; CDR3: CASSGGRSYGYTF; DNA: TGTGCCAGCAGCGGTGGACGGAGTTATGGCTACACCTTC
D: .; J: TRBJ2-1; V: TRBV24-1; size: .; CDR3: CATSEKPYNEQFF; DNA: TGTGCCACCAGTGAAAAACCCTACAATGAGCAGTTCTTC
D: TRBD2; J: TRBJ2-1; V: TRBV5-4; size: .; CDR3: CASSLGTSGGHEQFF; DNA: TGTGCCAGCAGCCTCGGGACTAGCGGGGGCCATGAGCAGTTCTTC
D: .; J: TRBJ2-5; V: TRBV5-1; size: .; CDR3: CASSFRLGGQETQYF; DNA: TGCGCCAGCAGCTTCAGACTCGGGGGCCAAGAGACCCAGTACTTC
D: .; J: TRBJ1-6; V: TRBV19; size: once; CDR3: CASRGLSRGAYNSPLHF; DNA: TGTGCCAGCCGGGGACTCTCGCGGGGGGCCTATAATTCACCCCTCCACTTT
D: .; J: TRBJ2-1; V: TRBV5-6; size: .; CDR3: CASSLGIDNEQFF; DNA: TGTGCCAGCAGCCTAGGGATAGACAATGAGCAGTTCTTC
D: TRBD2; J: TRBJ2-2; V: TRBV2; size: .; CDR3: CASSETSGSGELFF; DNA: TGTGCCAGCAGTGAAACTAGCGGGAGTGGGGAGCTGTTTTTT
D: TRBD1; J: TRBJ1-1; V: TRBV2; size: .; CDR3: CASSSQGAGVAFF; DNA: TGTGCCAGCAGTTCCCAGGGGGCAGGGGTAGCTTTCTTT
D: TRBD1; J: TRBJ2-7; V: TRBV5-1; size: .; CDR3: CASIPGQGAREQYF; DNA: TGCGCCAGCATACCGGGACAGGGGGCGCGGGAGCAGTACTTC
D: .; J: TRBJ1-4; V: TRBV29-1; size: .; CDR3: CSVAGGSNEKLFF; DNA: TGCAGCGTGGCGGGCGGATCTAATGAAAAACTGTTTTTT
D: .; J: TRBJ1-6; V: TRBV19; size: .; CDR3: CASSIHQGGNSPLHF; DNA: TGTGCCAGTAGTATTCATCAGGGAGGTAATTCACCCCTCCACTTT
D: .; J: TRBJ2-6; V: TRBV11-2; size: .; CDR3: CASSFGSGGSGANVLTF; DNA: TGTGCCAGCAGCTTCGGTTCAGGTGGATCTGGGGCCAACGTCCTGACTTTC
D: TRBD1; J: TRBJ1-2; V: TRBV3-1/TRBV3-2; size: .; CDR3: CASSQGQGAGGYTF; DNA: TGTGCCAGCAGCCAAGGACAGGGGGCAGGTGGCTACACCTTC
D: TRBD2; J: TRBJ2-5; V: TRBV30; size: .; CDR3: CAWSRVGTRKETQYF; DNA: TGTGCCTGGAGTCGGGTGGGGACTAGAAAAGAGACCCAGTACTTC
D: TRBD2; J: TRBJ2-1; V: TRBV19; size: .; CDR3: CASSRGGRAGNEQFF; DNA: TGTGCCAGTAGTCGCGGCGGGAGGGCGGGGAATGAGCAGTTCTTC
D: .; J: TRBJ1-2; V: TRBV7-2; size: .; CDR3: CASSLEGGYGYTF; DNA: TGTGCCAGCAGCTTAGAGGGCGGTTATGGCTACACCTTC
D: .; J: TRBJ1-2; V: TRBV20-1; size: .; CDR3: CSARGRQGYTF; DNA: TGCAGTGCGAGGGGGAGACAGGGCTACACCTTC
D: TRBD1; J: TRBJ2-2; V: TRBV6-2/TRBV6-3; size: .; CDR3: CASSPYQGARGGTGELFF; DNA: TGTGCCAGCAGCCCTTACCAGGGGGCCCGTGGCGGCACCGGGGAGCTGTTTTTT
D: TRBD1; J: TRBJ1-1; V: TRBV11-2; size: .; CDR3: CASSFTGGTEAFF; DNA: TGTGCCAGCAGCTTCACAGGGGGCACTGAAGCTTTCTTT
D: .; J: TRBJ2-1; V: TRBV4-3; size: .; CDR3: CASSQEPWQGPNNEQFF; DNA: TGCGCCAGCAGCCAAGAACCCTGGCAGGGGCCAAACAATGAGCAGTTCTTC
D: .; J: TRBJ1-2; V: TRBV15; size: .; CDR3: CATSRSPLSGYTF; DNA: TGTGCCACCAGCAGGTCTCCTCTTTCGGGCTACACCTTC
D: .; J: TRBJ1-4; V: TRBV7-9; size: .; CDR3: CASSFEAAPNEKLFF; DNA: TGTGCCAGCAGCTTTGAGGCGGCGCCTAATGAAAAACTGTTTTTT
D: .; J: TRBJ1-4; V: TRBV30; size: .; CDR3: CAWSPLTGLGEKLFF; DNA: TGTGCCTGGAGTCCCCTGACAGGCCTTGGGGAAAAACTGTTTTTT
D: .; J: TRBJ1-6; V: TRBV11-2; size: few; CDR3: CASSLERATPLHF; DNA: TGTGCCAGCAGCTTGGAGAGGGCAACACCCCTCCACTTT
D: TRBD2; J: TRBJ2-1; V: TRBV5-1; size: .; CDR3: CASSPDQLAGEGNEQFF; DNA: TGCGCCAGCAGCCCGGATCAGCTAGCGGGGGAAGGCAATGAGCAGTTCTTC
D: .; J: TRBJ1-1; V: TRBV5-1; size: .; CDR3: CASSLVPGIDTEAFF; DNA: TGCGCCAGCAGCTTGGTCCCGGGGATTGACACTGAAGCTTTCTTT
D: .; J: TRBJ1-1; V: TRBV18; size: few; CDR3: CASSPTEGTEAFF; DNA: TGTGCCAGCTCACCCACTGAGGGGACTGAAGCTTTCTTT
D: .; J: TRBJ1-1; V: TRBV20-1; size: .; CDR3: CSASSARAGSEAFF; DNA: TGCAGTGCTAGTTCCGCCAGGGCTGGATCTGAAGCTTTCTTT
D: TRBD1; J: TRBJ1-4; V: TRBV6-6; size: .; CDR3: CATSDRGPEKLFF; DNA: TGTGCCACCTCGGACAGGGGGCCGGAAAAACTGTTTTTT